Sequencing of this TCR beta chain was carried out in a study of neurological immune-mediated disorders. cDNA synthesis was performed by 5'RACE with 10-nucleotide random UMIs. TCRdb called the 5' RACE reads again in MiXCR, with one record for every CDR3 protein. Here the sample spans 50,000 to 70,000 distinct CDR3 sequences, more than 9.5% being singletons. This clonotype was picked up many times. Its antigen is not identified. The V gene's germline CDR1 is SGHNT and CDR2 YYREEE (reference sequence). The V gene lost 4 bases and the J gene lost 3 bases, with 20 bases spanning the gap. This CDR3 has 16 residues. General study results and limits: The highest TCR clonal expansion occurred in HTLV-1-associated myelopathy; multiple sclerosis fell below healthy controls. None of the CDR3 amino acid sequences of expanded clones recurred across subjects, suggesting private repertoires in all groups.

The starting material, 2 million PBMCs stored at -80 C, gave rise to the unsorted libraries. This receptor was taken from a woman in her fifties or sixties with HTLV-1-associated myelopathy (HAM/TSP). J is TRBJ2-7 and V is TRBV5-4; D might be TRBD1 (7 bases). The specimen was PBMCs. The CDR3 DNA follows: TGTGCCAGCAGCCCGGAGGGGCAGGGGGACCTCTACGAGCAGTACTTC. Encoded protein: CASSPEGQGDLYEQYF.